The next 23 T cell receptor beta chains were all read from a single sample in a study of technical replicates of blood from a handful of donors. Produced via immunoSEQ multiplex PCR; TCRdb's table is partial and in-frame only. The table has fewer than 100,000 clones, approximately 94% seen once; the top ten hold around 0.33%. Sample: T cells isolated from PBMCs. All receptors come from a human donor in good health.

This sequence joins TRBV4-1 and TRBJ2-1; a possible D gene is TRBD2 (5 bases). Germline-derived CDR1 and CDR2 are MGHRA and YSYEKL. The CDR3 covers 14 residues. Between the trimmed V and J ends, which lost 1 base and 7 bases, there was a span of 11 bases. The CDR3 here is CASSQVGGRNEQFF. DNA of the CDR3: TGCGCCAGCAGCCAAGTTGGCGGGCGGAATGAGCAGTTCTTC.

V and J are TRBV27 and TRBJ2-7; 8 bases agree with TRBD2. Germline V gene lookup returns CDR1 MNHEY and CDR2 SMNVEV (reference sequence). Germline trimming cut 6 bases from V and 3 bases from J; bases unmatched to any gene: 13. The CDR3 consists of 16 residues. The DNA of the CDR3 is TGTGCCAGCAGGCTTGGGACTAGTATCGCCTTCTACGAGCAGTACTTC. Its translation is CASRLGTSIAFYEQYF.

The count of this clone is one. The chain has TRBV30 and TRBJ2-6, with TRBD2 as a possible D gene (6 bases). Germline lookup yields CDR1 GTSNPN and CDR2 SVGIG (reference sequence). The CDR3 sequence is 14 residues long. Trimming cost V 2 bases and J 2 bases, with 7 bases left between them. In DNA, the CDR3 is TGTGCCTGGAGTTGGGGGGCTGGGGCCAACGTCCTGACTTTC. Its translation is CAWSWGAGANVLTF.

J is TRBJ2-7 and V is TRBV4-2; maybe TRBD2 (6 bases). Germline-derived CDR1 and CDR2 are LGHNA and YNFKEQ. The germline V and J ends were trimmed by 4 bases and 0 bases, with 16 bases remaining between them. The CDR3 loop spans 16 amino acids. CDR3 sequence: CASSPTVAENSYEQYF. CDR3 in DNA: TGTGCCAGCAGCCCGACGGTAGCGGAAAACTCCTACGAGCAGTACTTC.

The CDR3 protein is CASSFSGNTEAFF. CDR3 nucleotides: TGTGCCAGCAGCTTTTCCGGGAACACTGAAGCTTTCTTT. The chain recombines TRBV7-9 with TRBJ1-1; D call uncertain. From germline, CDR1 is SEHNR and CDR2 FQNEAQ (reference sequence). V was clipped by 3 bases and J by 1 base, with 6 bases between them. The CDR3 consists of 13 residues.

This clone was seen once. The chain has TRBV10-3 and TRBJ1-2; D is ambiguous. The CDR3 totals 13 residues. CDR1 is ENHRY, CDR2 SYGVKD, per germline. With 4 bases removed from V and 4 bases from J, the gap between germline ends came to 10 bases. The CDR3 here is CAISVQNPYGYTF. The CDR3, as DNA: TGTGCCATCAGTGTCCAGAACCCCTATGGCTACACCTTC.

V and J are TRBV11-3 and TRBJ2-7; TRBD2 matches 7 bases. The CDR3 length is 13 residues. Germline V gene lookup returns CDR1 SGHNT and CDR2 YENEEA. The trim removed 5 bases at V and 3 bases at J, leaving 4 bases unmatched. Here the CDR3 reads CASSPAGFYEQYF. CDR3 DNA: TGTGCCAGCAGCCCAGCGGGATTCTACGAGCAGTACTTC. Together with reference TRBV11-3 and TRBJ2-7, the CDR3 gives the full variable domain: EAGVVQSPRYKIIEKKQPVAFWCNPISGHNTLYWYLQNLGQGPELLIRYENEEAVDDSQLPKDRFSAERLKGVDSTLKIQPAELGDSAVYLCASSPAGFYEQYFGPGTRLTVT.

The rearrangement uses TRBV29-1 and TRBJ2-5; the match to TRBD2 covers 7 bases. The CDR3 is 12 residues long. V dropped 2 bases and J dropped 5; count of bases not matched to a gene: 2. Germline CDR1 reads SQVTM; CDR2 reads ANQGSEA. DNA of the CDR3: TGCAGCGTTGAAAGGGAGGGGGAGACCCAGTACTTC. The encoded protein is CSVEREGETQYF.

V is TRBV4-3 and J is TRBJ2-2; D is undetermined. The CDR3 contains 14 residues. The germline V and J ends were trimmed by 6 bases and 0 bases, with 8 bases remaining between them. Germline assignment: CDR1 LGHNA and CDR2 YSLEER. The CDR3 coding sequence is TGCGCCAGCAGTTATGTTTCGAACACCGGGGAGCTGTTTTTT. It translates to CASSYVSNTGELFF.

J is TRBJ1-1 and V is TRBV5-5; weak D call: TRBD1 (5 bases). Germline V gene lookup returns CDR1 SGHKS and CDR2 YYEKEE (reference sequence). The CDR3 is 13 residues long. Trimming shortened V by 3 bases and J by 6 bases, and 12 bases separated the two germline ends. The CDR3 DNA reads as TGTGCCAGCAGCTCTGGGCCGGGGGCTGAAGCTTTCTTT. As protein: CASSSGPGAEAFF.

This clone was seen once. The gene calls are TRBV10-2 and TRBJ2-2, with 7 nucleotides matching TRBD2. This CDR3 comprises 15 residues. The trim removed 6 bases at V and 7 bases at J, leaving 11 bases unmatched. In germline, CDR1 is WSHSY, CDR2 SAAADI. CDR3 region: CASRMAGVSGGELFF. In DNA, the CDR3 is TGCGCCAGCAGGATGGCGGGAGTGAGTGGCGGGGAGCTGTTTTTT.

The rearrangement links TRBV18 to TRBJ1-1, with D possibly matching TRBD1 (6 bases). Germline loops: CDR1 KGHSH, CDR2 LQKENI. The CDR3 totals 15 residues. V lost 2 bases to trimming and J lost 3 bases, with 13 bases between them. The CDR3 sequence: CASSPGGAGYTEAFF. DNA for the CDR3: TGTGCCAGCTCACCAGGGGGGGCAGGTTACACTGAAGCTTTCTTT.

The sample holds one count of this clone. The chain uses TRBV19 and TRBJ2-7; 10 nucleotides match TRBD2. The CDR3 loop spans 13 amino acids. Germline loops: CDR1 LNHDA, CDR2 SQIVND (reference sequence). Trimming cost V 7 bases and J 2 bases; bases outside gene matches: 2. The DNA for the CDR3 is TGTGCCAGTACTAGCGGGGGAACCTACGAGCAGTACTTC. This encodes CASTSGGTYEQYF.

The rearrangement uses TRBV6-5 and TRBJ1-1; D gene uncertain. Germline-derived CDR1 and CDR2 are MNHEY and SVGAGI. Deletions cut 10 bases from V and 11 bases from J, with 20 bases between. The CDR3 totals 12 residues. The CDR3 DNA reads TGTGCCACCTTGGACTCCCCGACCGGGGCTTTCTTT. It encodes CATLDSPTGAFF.

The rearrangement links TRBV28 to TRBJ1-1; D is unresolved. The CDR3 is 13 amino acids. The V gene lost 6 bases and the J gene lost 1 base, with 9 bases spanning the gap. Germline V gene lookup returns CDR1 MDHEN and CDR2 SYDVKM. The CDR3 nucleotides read TGTGCCAGCAGGCTAAACTGGAACACTGAAGCTTTCTTT. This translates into CASRLNWNTEAFF.

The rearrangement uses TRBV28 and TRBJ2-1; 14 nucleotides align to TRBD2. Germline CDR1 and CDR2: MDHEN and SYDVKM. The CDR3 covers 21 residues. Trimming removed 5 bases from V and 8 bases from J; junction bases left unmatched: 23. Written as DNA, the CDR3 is TGTGCCAGCAGTCCCCTATCCGAGGCGGGGACTAGCGGGAGTAATAGGTATGAGCAGTTCTTC. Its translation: CASSPLSEAGTSGSNRYEQFF. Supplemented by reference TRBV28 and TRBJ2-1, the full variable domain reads DVKVTQSSRYLVKRTGEKVFLECVQDMDHENMFWYRQDPGLGLRLIYFSYDVKMKEKGDIPEGYSVSREKKERFSLILESASTNQTSMYLCASSPLSEAGTSGSNRYEQFFGPGTRLTVL.

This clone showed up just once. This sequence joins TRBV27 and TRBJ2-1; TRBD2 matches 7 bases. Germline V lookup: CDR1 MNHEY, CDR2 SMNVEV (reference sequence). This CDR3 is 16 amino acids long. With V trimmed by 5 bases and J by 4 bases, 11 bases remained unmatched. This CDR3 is CASSPGGAGPYNEQFF. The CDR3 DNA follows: TGTGCCAGCAGTCCCGGAGGAGCGGGACCTTACAATGAGCAGTTCTTC.

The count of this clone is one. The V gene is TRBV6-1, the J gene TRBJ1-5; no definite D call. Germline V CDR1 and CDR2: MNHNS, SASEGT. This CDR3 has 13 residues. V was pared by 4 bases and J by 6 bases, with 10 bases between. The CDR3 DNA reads TGTGCCAGCAGTGTCGGGGAGCCTCAGCCCCAGCATTTT. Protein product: CASSVGEPQPQHF.

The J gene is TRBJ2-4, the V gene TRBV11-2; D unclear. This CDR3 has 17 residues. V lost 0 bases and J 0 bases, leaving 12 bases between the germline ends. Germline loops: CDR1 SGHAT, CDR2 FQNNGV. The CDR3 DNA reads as TGTGCCAGCAGCTTAGACGTTTCGGAGACAGCCAAAAACATTCAGTACTTC. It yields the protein CASSLDVSETAKNIQYF.

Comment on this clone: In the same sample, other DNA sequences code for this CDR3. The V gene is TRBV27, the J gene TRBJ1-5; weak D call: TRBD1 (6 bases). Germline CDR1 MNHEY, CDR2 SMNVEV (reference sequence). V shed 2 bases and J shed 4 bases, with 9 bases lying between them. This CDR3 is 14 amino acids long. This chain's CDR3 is CASSLGRGNQPQHF. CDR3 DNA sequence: TGTGCCAGCAGTTTAGGCAGGGGTAATCAGCCCCAGCATTTT.

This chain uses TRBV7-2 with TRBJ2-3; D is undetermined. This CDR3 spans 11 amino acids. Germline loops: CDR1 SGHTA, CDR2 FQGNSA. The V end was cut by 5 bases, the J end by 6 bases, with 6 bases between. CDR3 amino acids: CASSTQDTQYF. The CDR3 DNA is TGTGCCAGCAGCACACAGGATACGCAGTATTTT.

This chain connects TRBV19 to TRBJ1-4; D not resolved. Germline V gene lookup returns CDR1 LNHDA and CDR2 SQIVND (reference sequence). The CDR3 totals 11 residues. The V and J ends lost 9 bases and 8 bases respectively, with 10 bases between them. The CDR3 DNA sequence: TGTGCCAGCTACAGTTGGGAAAAACTGTTTTTT. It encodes CASYSWEKLFF.

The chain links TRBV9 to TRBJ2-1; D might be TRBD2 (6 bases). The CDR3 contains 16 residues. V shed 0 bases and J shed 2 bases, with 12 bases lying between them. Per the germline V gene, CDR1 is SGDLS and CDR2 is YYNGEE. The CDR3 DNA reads TGTGCCAGCAGCGTAGCGGATAGCGGAACCTACAATGAGCAGTTCTTC. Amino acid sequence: CASSVADSGTYNEQFF.